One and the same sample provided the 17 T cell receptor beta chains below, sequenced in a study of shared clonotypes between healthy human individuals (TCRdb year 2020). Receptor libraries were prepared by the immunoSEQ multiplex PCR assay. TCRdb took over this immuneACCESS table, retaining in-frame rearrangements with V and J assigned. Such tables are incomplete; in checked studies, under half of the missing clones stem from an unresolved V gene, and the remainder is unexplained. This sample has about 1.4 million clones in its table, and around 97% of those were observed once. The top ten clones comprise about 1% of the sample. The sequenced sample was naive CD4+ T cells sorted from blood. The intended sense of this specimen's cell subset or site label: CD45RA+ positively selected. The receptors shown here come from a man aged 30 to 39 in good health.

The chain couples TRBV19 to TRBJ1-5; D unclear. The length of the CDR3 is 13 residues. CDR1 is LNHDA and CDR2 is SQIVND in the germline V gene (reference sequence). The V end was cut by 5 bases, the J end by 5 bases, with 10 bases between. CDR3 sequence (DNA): TGTGCCAGTAGTCCGCCAGATGATCAGCCCCAGCATTTT. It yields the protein CASSPPDDQPQHF.

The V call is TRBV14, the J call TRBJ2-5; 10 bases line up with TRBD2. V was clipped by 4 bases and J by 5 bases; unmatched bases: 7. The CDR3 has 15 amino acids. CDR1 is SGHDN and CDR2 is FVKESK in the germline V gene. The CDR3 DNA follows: TGTGCCAGCAGCCGGGGACTAGCGCCAGGGGAGACCCAGTACTTC. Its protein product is CASSRGLAPGETQYF.

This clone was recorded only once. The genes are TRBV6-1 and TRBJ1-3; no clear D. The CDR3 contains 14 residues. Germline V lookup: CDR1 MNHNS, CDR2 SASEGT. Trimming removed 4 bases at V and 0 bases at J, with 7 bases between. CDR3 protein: CASSGLDSGNTIYF. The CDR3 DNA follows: TGTGCCAGCAGTGGATTGGACTCTGGAAACACCATATATTTT.

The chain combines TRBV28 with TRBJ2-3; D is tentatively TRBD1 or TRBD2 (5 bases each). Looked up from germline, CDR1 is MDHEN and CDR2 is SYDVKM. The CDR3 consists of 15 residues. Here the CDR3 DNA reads TGTTCCACCGGGGTCCGGGGCCTGAGCACAGATACGCAGTATTTT. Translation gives CSTGVRGLSTDTQYF.

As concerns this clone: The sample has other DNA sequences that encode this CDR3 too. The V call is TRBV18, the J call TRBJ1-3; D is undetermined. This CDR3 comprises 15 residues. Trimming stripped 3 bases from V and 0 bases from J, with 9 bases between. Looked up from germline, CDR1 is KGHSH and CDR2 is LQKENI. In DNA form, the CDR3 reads TGTGCCAGCTCACCTACTGGGAACTCTGGAAACACCATATATTTT. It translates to CASSPTGNSGNTIYF.

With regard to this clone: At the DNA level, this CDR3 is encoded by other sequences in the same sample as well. The CDR3 DNA reads as TGCGCCAGCAGCCCCGGGCAGGGCACAGATACGCAGTATTTT. Translated: CASSPGQGTDTQYF. The rearrangement links TRBV5-1 to TRBJ2-3; D is undetermined. The CDR3 consists of 14 residues. V lost 4 bases to trimming and J lost 1 base, with 10 bases between them. Germline V gene lookup returns CDR1 SGHRS and CDR2 YFSETQ.

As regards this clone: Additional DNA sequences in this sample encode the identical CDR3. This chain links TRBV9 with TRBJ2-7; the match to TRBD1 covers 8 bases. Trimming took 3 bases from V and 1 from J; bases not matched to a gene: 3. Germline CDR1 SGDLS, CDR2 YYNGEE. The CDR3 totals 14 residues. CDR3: CASSEGQGSYEQYF. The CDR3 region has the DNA TGTGCCAGCAGCGAAGGACAGGGTTCCTACGAGCAGTACTTC.

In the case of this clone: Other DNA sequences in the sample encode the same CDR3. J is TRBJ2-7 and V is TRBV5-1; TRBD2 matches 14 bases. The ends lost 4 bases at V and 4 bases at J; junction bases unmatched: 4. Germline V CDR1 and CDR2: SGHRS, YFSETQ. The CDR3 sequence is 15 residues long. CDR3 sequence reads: CASSIGTSGSYEQYF. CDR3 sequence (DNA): TGCGCCAGCAGCATAGGGACTAGCGGGAGTTACGAGCAGTACTTC.

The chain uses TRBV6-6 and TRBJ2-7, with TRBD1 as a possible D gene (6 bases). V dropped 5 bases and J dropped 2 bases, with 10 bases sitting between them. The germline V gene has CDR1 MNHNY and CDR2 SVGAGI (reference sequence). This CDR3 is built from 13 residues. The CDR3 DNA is TGTGCCAGCAGTCCACAGGGACCCTACGAGCAGTACTTC. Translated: CASSPQGPYEQYF.

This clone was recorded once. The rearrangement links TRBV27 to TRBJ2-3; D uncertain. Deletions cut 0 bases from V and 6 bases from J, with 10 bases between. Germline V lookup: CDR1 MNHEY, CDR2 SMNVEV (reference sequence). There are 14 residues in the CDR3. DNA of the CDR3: TGTGCCAGCAGTTTATCTTCCGACCGGGATACGCAGTATTTT. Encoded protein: CASSLSSDRDTQYF.

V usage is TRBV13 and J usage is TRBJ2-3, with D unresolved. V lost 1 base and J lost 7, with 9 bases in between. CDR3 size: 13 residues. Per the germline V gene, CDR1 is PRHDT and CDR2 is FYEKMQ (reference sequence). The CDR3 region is CASSLAAGHTQYF. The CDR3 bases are TGTGCCAGCAGCTTAGCGGCCGGGCATACGCAGTATTTT.

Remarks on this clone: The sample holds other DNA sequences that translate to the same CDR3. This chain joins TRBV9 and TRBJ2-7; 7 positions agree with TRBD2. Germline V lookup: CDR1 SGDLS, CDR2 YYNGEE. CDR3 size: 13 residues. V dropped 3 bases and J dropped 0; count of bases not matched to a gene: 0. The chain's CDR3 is CASSGGSSYEQYF. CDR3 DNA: TGTGCCAGCAGCGGCGGGAGCTCCTACGAGCAGTACTTC.

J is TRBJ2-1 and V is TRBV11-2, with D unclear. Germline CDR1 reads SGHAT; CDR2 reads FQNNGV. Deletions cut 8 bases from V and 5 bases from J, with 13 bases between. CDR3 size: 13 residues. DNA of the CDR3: TGTGCCAGCGGCCGCGGTTGGCACAATGAGCAGTTCTTC. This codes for CASGRGWHNEQFF.

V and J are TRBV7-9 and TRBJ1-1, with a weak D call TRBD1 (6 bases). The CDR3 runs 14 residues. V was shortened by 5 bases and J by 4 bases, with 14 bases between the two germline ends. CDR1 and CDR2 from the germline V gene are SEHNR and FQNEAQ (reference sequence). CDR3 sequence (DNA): TGTGCCAGCAGCGTGGACAGTCTGGTCACTGAAGCTTTCTTT. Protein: CASSVDSLVTEAFF.

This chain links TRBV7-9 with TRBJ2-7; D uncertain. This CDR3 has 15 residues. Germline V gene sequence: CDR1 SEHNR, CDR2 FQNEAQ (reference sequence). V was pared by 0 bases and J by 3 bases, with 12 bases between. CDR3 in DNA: TGTGCCAGCAGCTTAGCGAAAGGGTATCGCTACGAGCAGTACTTC. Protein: CASSLAKGYRYEQYF.

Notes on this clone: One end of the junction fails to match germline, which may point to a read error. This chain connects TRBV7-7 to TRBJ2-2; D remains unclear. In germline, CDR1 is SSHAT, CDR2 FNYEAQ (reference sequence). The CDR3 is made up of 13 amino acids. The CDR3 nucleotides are TGTGCTAGCAGTCCCAGGTGGACCGGGGAGCTGTTTTTT. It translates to CASSPRWTGELFF. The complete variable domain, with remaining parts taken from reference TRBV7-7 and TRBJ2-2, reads GAGVSQSPRYKVTKRGQDVTLRCDPISSHATLYWYQQALGQGPEFLTYFNYEAQPDKSGLPSDRFSAERPEGSISTLTIQRTEQRDSAMYRCASSPRWTGELFFGEGSRLTVL.

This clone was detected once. CDR3 residues: CASSRGLDLNRKDTQYF. The CDR3 bases are TGCGCCAGCAGCCGGGGACTCGACCTCAACCGAAAAGATACGCAGTATTTT. This chain uses TRBV5-1 with TRBJ2-3, with TRBD2 as a possible D gene (6 bases). V lost 4 bases, J lost 5 bases, and 23 bases lay in between. Germline V gene sequence: CDR1 SGHRS, CDR2 YFSETQ. There are 17 residues in the CDR3.